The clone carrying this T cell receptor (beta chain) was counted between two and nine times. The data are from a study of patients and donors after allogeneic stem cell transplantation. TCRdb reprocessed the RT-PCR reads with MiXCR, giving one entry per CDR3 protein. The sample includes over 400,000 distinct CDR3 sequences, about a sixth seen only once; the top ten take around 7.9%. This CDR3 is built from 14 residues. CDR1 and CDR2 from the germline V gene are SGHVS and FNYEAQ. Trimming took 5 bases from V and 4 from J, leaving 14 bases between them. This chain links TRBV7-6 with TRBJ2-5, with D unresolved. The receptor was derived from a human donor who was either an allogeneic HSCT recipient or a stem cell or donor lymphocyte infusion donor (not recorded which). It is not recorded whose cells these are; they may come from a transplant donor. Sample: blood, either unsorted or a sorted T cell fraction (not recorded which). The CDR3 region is CASSPRLVGETQYF. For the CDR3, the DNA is TGTGCCAGCAGCCCCCGACTTGTTGGAGAGACCCAGTACTTC.